One sample yielded the 20 T cell receptor beta chains listed below, sequenced in a study of blood T cell repertoires in COVID-19. TCRdb's table, derived via immunoSEQ multiplex PCR, lists solely in-frame clones and lacks some. The sample yields a few hundred thousand clones, 65% to 90% seen once. Sequenced: PBMCs or T cells enriched from blood (not recorded which). Source of these receptors: a young woman who had recovered from COVID-19.

In nucleotides, the CDR3 is TGCGCCAGCAGGGTTGACAGCTCCTATAATTCACCCCTCCACTTT. Residues: CASRVDSSYNSPLHF. The gene calls are TRBV10-2 and TRBJ1-6, with a weak D call TRBD1 (5 bases). The V gene's germline CDR1 is WSHSY and CDR2 SAAADI. V lost 6 bases, J lost 0 bases, and 9 bases lay in between. There are 15 residues in the CDR3.

The genes are TRBV7-9 and TRBJ1-1; D not resolved. There are 15 residues in the CDR3. V lost 8 bases to trimming and J lost 1 base, with 17 bases between them. In germline, CDR1 is SEHNR, CDR2 FQNEAQ (reference sequence). The chain's CDR3 is CASRPVAAWNTEAFF. CDR3 DNA sequence: TGTGCCAGCCGCCCCGTTGCGGCCTGGAACACTGAAGCTTTCTTT.

The V and J genes are TRBV7-9 and TRBJ2-7; D might be TRBD2 (6 bases). The germline CDR1 and CDR2 sequences are SEHNR and FQNEAQ (reference sequence). This CDR3 has 12 amino acids. V dropped 3 bases and J dropped 6 bases, with 9 bases sitting between them. CDR3 nucleotide sequence: TGTGCCAGCAGCTTCGAGGAGGGCGAGCAGTACTTC. It translates to CASSFEEGEQYF.

This chain links TRBV6-5 with TRBJ1-1, with D tentatively TRBD1 (5 bases). Germline V gene lookup returns CDR1 MNHEY and CDR2 SVGAGI. This CDR3 is built from 15 residues. The V and J ends lost 0 bases and 3 bases respectively, with 11 bases between them. The CDR3 DNA reads as TGTGCCAGCAGTTACTCGACAGAGGCGTACACTGAAGCTTTCTTT. Its protein is CASSYSTEAYTEAFF.

The J gene is TRBJ2-5, the V gene TRBV10-3, with 10 positions matching TRBD2. After removal of 10 bases from V and 0 bases from J, the junction contained 2 bases not matched to a gene. CDR1 is ENHRY, CDR2 SYGVKD, per germline. This CDR3 region has 13 residues. CDR3 coding DNA: TGTGCCACCGGGACTAGCGACCAAGAGACCCAGTACTTC. Amino acids: CATGTSDQETQYF.

With regard to this clone: The same CDR3 arises from other DNA sequences in this sample as well. This chain joins TRBV5-4 and TRBJ2-7, with D possibly TRBD2 on 5 matching bases. Germline assignment: CDR1 SGHNT and CDR2 YYREEE (reference sequence). The CDR3 is made up of 13 amino acids. V was cut by 0 bases and J by 1 base, with 5 bases left in between. CDR3 DNA: TGTGCCAGCAGCTTGGCGGGATCCTACGAGCAGTACTTC. Amino acids: CASSLAGSYEQYF. Based on the CDR3 plus reference TRBV5-4 and TRBJ2-7, the full variable domain is ETGVTQSPTHLIKTRGQQVTLRCSSQSGHNTVSWYQQALGQGPQFIFQYYREEENGRGNFPPRFSGLQFPNYSSELNVNALELDDSALYLCASSLAGSYEQYFGPGTRLTVT.

This rearrangement joins TRBV13 to TRBJ1-2; D is perhaps TRBD1 (6 bases). From germline, CDR1 is PRHDT and CDR2 FYEKMQ (reference sequence). This CDR3 contains 14 residues. V was pared by 5 bases and J by 6 bases, with 16 bases between. The CDR3 DNA follows: TGTGCCAGCAGCGCCCCTCGGGGGGCGAATGGCTACACCTTC. As protein: CASSAPRGANGYTF.

V gene TRBV5-6 combines with J gene TRBJ2-3; 12 bases map to TRBD1. Trimming took 3 bases from V and 4 from J; bases not matched to a gene: 6. The CDR3 is 16 residues long. Germline CDR1 reads SGHDT; CDR2 reads YYEEEE. CDR3 sequence (DNA): TGTGCCAGCAGCTACCGGGACAGGGGGCTCGCAGATACGCAGTATTTT. It is translated as CASSYRDRGLADTQYF.

The rearrangement links TRBV18 to TRBJ2-2; maybe TRBD2 (5 bases). V lost 3 bases to trimming and J lost 6 bases, with 8 bases between them. The CDR3 runs 13 residues. Germline CDR1 and CDR2: KGHSH and LQKENI. The CDR3 coding sequence is TGTGCCAGCTCACCGGTGGGAGCCGGGGAGCTGTTTTTT. It encodes CASSPVGAGELFF.

This clone was counted between two and nine times. The chain joins TRBV9 to TRBJ1-2, with 7 bases lining up with TRBD1. This CDR3 spans 14 amino acids. Germline assignment: CDR1 SGDLS and CDR2 YYNGEE. The V gene end was trimmed by 4 bases and the J gene end by 4 bases; junction bases not matched to a gene: 7. The CDR3 loop reads CASSPGTDSYGYTF. CDR3 DNA: TGTGCCAGCAGCCCCGGGACAGACTCCTATGGCTACACCTTC.

The J gene is TRBJ1-1, the V gene TRBV30; 7 bases agree with TRBD1. V lost 6 bases to trimming and J lost 2 bases; unmatched junction nucleotides: 9. CDR3 length: 14 residues. Germline CDR1 and CDR2: GTSNPN and SVGIG (reference sequence). CDR3 sequence reads: CACSPGTVNTEAFF. The CDR3 DNA reads TGTGCCTGCTCACCAGGGACAGTCAACACTGAAGCTTTCTTT.

Here the CDR3 DNA reads TGTGCCAGCAGCCGACAGATGAACACTGAAGCTTTCTTT. This translates into CASSRQMNTEAFF. V and J are TRBV7-3 and TRBJ1-1; tentatively, D is TRBD1 (5 bases). Germline assignment: CDR1 SGHTA and CDR2 FQGTGA. Trimming removed 5 bases from V and 0 bases from J, with 7 bases in between. This CDR3 region has 13 residues.

The rearrangement uses TRBV28 and TRBJ2-1, with 7 nucleotides matching TRBD2. CDR1 and CDR2 from the germline V gene are MDHEN and SYDVKM. The CDR3 is 13 amino acids. After removal of 4 bases from V and 12 bases from J, the junction contained 9 bases not matched to a gene. This CDR3 is CASSSPRVAGQFF. The DNA of the CDR3 is TGTGCCAGCAGTTCCCCGCGGGTAGCGGGGCAGTTCTTC.

The chain recombines TRBV6-5 with TRBJ2-7; D might be TRBD2 (5 bases). This CDR3 is built from 13 residues. Per the germline V gene, CDR1 is MNHEY and CDR2 is SVGAGI. Trimming stripped 7 bases from V and 1 base from J, with 11 bases between. The CDR3: CASTTGSSYEQYF. In DNA form, the CDR3 reads TGTGCCAGCACTACGGGATCATCCTACGAGCAGTACTTC.

The chain combines TRBV19 with TRBJ1-5; 12 bases agree with TRBD1. After removal of 4 bases from V and 5 bases from J, the junction contained 9 bases not matched to a gene. CDR1 LNHDA and CDR2 SQIVND come from the germline V gene (reference sequence). This CDR3 is 17 amino acids long. CDR3 amino acids: CASSTWDRGQRHQPQHF. The CDR3 DNA is TGTGCCAGTAGTACTTGGGACAGGGGGCAGAGGCATCAGCCCCAGCATTTT.

The chain couples TRBV5-4 to TRBJ1-5, with no clear D. CDR1 is SGHNT and CDR2 is YYREEE in the germline V gene (reference sequence). CDR3 size: 15 residues. V lost 4 bases and J lost 3, with 14 bases in between. The CDR3 spells CASSHGSDPNQPQHF. The CDR3 DNA reads TGTGCCAGCAGCCACGGGTCGGATCCCAATCAGCCCCAGCATTTT. The full variable domain, completed using reference TRBV5-4 and TRBJ1-5, is ETGVTQSPTHLIKTRGQQVTLRCSSQSGHNTVSWYQQALGQGPQFIFQYYREEENGRGNFPPRFSGLQFPNYSSELNVNALELDDSALYLCASSHGSDPNQPQHFGDGTRLSIL.

This clone was detected only once. The chain uses TRBV5-1 and TRBJ2-7; TRBD1 is a possible D gene (6 bases). CDR1 SGHRS and CDR2 YFSETQ come from the germline V gene. Trimming took off 5 bases at V and 4 bases at J, with 16 bases between the two ends. The CDR3 loop spans 14 amino acids. For the CDR3, the DNA is TGCGCCAGCAGGGACAGACAACTTAGTTACGAGCAGTACTTC. This translates into CASRDRQLSYEQYF.

The chain has TRBV24-1 and TRBJ1-1, with D unresolved. Germline V gives CDR1 KGHDR, CDR2 SFDVKD. Trimming took 5 bases from V and 1 from J, leaving 7 bases between them. CDR3 length: 13 residues. CDR3 nucleotide sequence: TGTGCCACCAGTGTCGACAAGAACACTGAAGCTTTCTTT. The encoded protein is CATSVDKNTEAFF.

This clone was detected only once. The chain employs TRBV5-1 and TRBJ1-1; D might be TRBD1 (5 bases). The germline gives CDR1 SGHRS, CDR2 YFSETQ. The CDR3 extends over 14 amino acids. The V gene lost 2 bases and the J gene lost 1 base, with 9 bases spanning the gap. The CDR3 region has the DNA TGCGCCAGCAGCTTAGACAGTACGAACACTGAAGCTTTCTTT. Translation gives CASSLDSTNTEAFF. Complete variable domain (other parts from reference TRBV5-1 and TRBJ1-1): KAGVTQTPRYLIKTRGQQVTLSCSPISGHRSVSWYQQTPGQGLQFLFEYFSETQRNKGNFPGRFSGRQFSNSRSEMNVSTLELGDSALYLCASSLDSTNTEAFFGQGTRLTVV.

This clone was seen a single time. V and J are TRBV24-1 and TRBJ1-5; no clear D gene. Germline CDR1 KGHDR, CDR2 SFDVKD. The CDR3 loop spans 14 amino acids. The ends were cut back, 6 bases at V and 1 base at J, with 9 bases in the middle. The CDR3 coding sequence is TGTGCCACCAGTTCTTACATGAGCAATCAGCCCCAGCATTTT. This codes for CATSSYMSNQPQHF.